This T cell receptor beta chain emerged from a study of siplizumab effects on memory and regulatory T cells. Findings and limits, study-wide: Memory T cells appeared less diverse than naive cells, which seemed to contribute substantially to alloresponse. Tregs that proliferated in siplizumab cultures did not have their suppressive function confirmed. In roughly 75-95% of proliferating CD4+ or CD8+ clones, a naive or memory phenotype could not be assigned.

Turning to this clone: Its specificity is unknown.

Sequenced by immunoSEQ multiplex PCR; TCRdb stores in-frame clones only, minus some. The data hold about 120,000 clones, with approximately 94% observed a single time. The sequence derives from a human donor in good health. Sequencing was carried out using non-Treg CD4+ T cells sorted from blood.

The CDR3 is CASSLVSYSRADTQYF. The CDR3 nucleotides are TGTGCCAGCAGCTTAGTTTCCTATAGTCGGGCAGATACGCAGTATTTT. V is TRBV7-2 and J is TRBJ2-3; D is unresolved. The CDR3 sequence is 16 residues long. Germline CDR1 reads SGHTA; CDR2 reads FQGNSA. Trimming removed 1 base from V and 4 bases from J, with 15 bases in between.